This is a list of T cell receptor beta chains from one sample in a study of cytomegalovirus exposure and HLA in healthy donors. The table came from immunoSEQ multiplex PCR; TCRdb's copy has only in-frame clones and leaves some out. The table has tens of thousands of clones, approximately 80% seen once; the top ten hold approximately 6%. Sequencing was performed on PBMCs. These TCRs come from a male donor in good health and CMV-seronegative. Each CDR3 is given with its conserved first and last residue. The D gene is left open where the match is weak. The size of a clone is reported for some rows only, either as once, few or many, or as a class for expanded clones.

j_call v_call d_call clone_size cdr3_nt cdr3_aa
TRBJ2-7 TRBV6-5 TRBD1 - TGTGCCAGCAGCCGGGGACAGAGGAGCTCCTACGAGCAGTACTTC CASSRGQRSSYEQYF
TRBJ2-3 TRBV5-5 TRBD1 - TGTGCCAGCAGCTCCGGGACAGAGGCGGATACGCAGTATTTT CASSSGTEADTQYF
TRBJ2-7 TRBV20-1 - - TGCAGTGCTTCACAGGGCTACGAGCAGTACTTC CSASQGYEQYF
TRBJ1-5 TRBV7-8 TRBD1 few TGTGCCAGCAGCCGAGGGACAGGGGGCCCGAGAAAGCCCCAGCATTTT CASSRGTGGPRKPQHF
TRBJ2-2 TRBV2 TRBD1 - TGTGCCAGCAGACCGGGACAGGGGACCGGGGAGCTGTTTTTT CASRPGQGTGELFF
TRBJ1-2 TRBV2 - - TGTGCCAGCAGGATTCTGTCAGCTAACTATGGCTACACCTTC CASRILSANYGYTF
TRBJ1-4 TRBV27 - - TGTGCCAGCAGCGCCGGGGAGGGCAAGGGTGAAAAACTGTTTTTT CASSAGEGKGEKLFF
TRBJ1-2 TRBV30 TRBD1 - TGTGCCTGGAGTGTACAACCGACAGGGGTAGGCTACACCTTC CAWSVQPTGVGYTF
TRBJ2-5 TRBV6-5 TRBD1 - TGTGCCAGCAGGGACAGGGGCGAGACCCAGTACTTC CASRDRGETQYF
TRBJ1-2 TRBV13 TRBD1 once TGTGCCAGCAGCTTAGCCGTCGGGACAGCCTATGGCTACACCTTC CASSLAVGTAYGYTF
TRBJ1-4 TRBV9 - - TGTGCCAGCAGCGCTGAAGGGGTGCGCGAAAAACTGTTTTTT CASSAEGVREKLFF
TRBJ1-1 TRBV7-9 - - TGTGCCAGCAGCCGTGCGGGGACGAACACTGAAGCTTTCTTT CASSRAGTNTEAFF
TRBJ1-1 TRBV7-2 TRBD1 few TGTGCCAGCAGCTTTTCTTTAGGACAGGGGTTGAACACTGAAGCTTTCTTT CASSFSLGQGLNTEAFF
TRBJ1-1 TRBV2 - - TGTGCCAGCAGTGAACGGGGGGGCACTGAAGCTTTCTTT CASSERGGTEAFF
TRBJ1-4 TRBV4-3 - - TGCGCCAGCAGCCAAGCCATCCCGGAGAGCGAAAAACTGTTTTTT CASSQAIPESEKLFF
TRBJ2-7 TRBV2 TRBD2 - TGTGCCGGGGGGACTAGACGCAACGAGCAGTACTTC CAGGTRRNEQYF
TRBJ1-1 TRBV20-1 TRBD1 - TGCAGTGCTAGCGGACAGGCCCAAGCTTTCTTT CSASGQAQAFF
TRBJ2-7 TRBV19 TRBD1 - TGTGCCAGTAGTATTATCTCGGACAGGGACGAGCAGTACTTC CASSIISDRDEQYF
TRBJ1-1 TRBV7-2 - - TGTGCCAGCAGCCCGGGATTATTTGGGGCTGAAGCTTTCTTT CASSPGLFGAEAFF
TRBJ2-5 TRBV4-1 TRBD1 - TGCGCCAGCAGCCAGGGGTTGGGCCGATCAGGGGGCGGAGAGACCCAGTACTTC CASSQGLGRSGGGETQYF